A selection of T cell receptor beta chains follows, all from one sample in a study of tumor-infiltrating lymphocytes in primary liver carcinoma. TCRdb re-called the multiplex PCR reads with MiXCR, one entry per CDR3 protein. Among 50,000 or so distinct CDR3 sequences listed, over 65% were seen once. Sequenced input: liver tumor tissue from sampling region 5. The source of these receptors is a man aged 40-49 years with primary liver carcinoma and hepatitis B virus infection. CDR3s include the opening cysteine and the closing phenylalanine or tryptophan. D genes are given only for firm matches. Only part of the rows carry a size: once, few, many, or a class if the clone is expanded.

CASSQDTGGWAEAFF,TGTGCCAGCAGCCAAGATACCGGGGGCTGGGCTGAAGCTTTCTTT,.,.,TRBV3-1,TRBJ1-1
CAISASSMTSGGTDTQYF,TGTGCCATCAGTGCATCCTCAATGACTAGCGGGGGCACAGATACGCAGTATTTT,TRBD2,many,TRBV10-3,TRBJ2-3
CASSHTSDSYEQYF,TGCGCCAGCAGTCATACTAGCGATTCCTACGAGCAGTACTTC,TRBD2,many,TRBV4-1,TRBJ2-7
CASKNSVTGELFF,TGTGCCAGCAAGAATAGCGTAACCGGGGAGCTGTTTTTT,.,many,TRBV7-9,TRBJ2-2
CTSSHRDRGPAIVKLFF,TGTACCAGCAGTCACCGGGACAGGGGTCCGGCTATCGTAAAACTGTTTTTT,TRBD1,.,TRBV28,TRBJ1-4
CASSEAVGGQETQYF,TGTGCCAGCAGTGAAGCGGTGGGCGGCCAAGAGACCCAGTACTTC,.,medium-sized,TRBV6-1,TRBJ2-5
CASSAISGTSTDAQYF,TGTGCCAGCAGCGCAATTTCCGGGACTAGCACAGACGCGCAGTATTTT,TRBD2,once,TRBV7-9,TRBJ2-3
CASRLTGTTQPQHF,TGTGCCAGCAGACTCACAGGGACGACTCAGCCCCAGCATTTT,.,.,TRBV28,TRBJ1-5
CASSQAGTFSYEQYF,TGTGCCAGCAGCCAGGCCGGGACATTTTCCTACGAGCAGTACTTC,.,many,TRBV14,TRBJ2-7
CASRVSSGSSTDTQYF,TGTGCCAGCAGGGTGTCTAGCGGGAGTTCCACAGATACGCAGTATTTT,TRBD2,.,TRBV5-1,TRBJ2-3
CGSSRTRVSPLQF,TGTGGCAGCAGCCGGACACGGGTTTCACCCCTCCAATTT,.,.,TRBV11-3,TRBJ1-6
CASSHSLETKYF,TGTGCCAGTTCACATAGTCTGGAGACCAAGTACTTC,.,.,TRBV7-9,TRBJ2-5
CASSLGGLSGGASYEQYF,TGTGCCAGCAGCTTGGGGGGCCTATCGGGAGGCGCCTCCTACGAACAGTACTTC,TRBD2,.,TRBV5-8,TRBJ2-7